The rows below give T cell receptor beta chains drawn from one sample of a study of blood T cells in healthy people across ages. TCRdb re-called the 5' RACE reads with MiXCR, one entry per CDR3 protein. This table holds 270,000 or so distinct CDR3 sequences, roughly 27% found once. Specimen: blood. All receptors come from a woman in her 70s in good health. The CDR3 runs from the conserved cysteine through the conserved F or W. A D gene is named only where the DNA matches it firmly. The size entry is marked missing in some rows and otherwise reads once, few, many or a size class.

CDR3 DNA: TGTGCCAGCTCACCACTCGAATCGAACACTGAAGCTTTCTTT; CDR3 protein: CASSPLESNTEAFF; CDR3 length: 14; V gene: TRBV18; J gene: TRBJ1-1; D gene: NA; clone size: many
CDR3 DNA: TGTGCCAGCAGCTTAGATCGGTTCGACTACGAGCAGTACTTC; CDR3 protein: CASSLDRFDYEQYF; CDR3 length: 14; V gene: TRBV11-2; J gene: TRBJ2-7; D gene: NA; clone size: NA
CDR3 DNA: TGCGCCAGCAGGGTGACCGGGAGTCACGGGGCCAACGTCCTGACTTTC; CDR3 protein: CASRVTGSHGANVLTF; CDR3 length: 16; V gene: TRBV5-1; J gene: TRBJ2-6; D gene: NA; clone size: NA
CDR3 DNA: TGTGCCAGCAGCTGGACAGGGAGAGGCGAGCAGTACTTC; CDR3 protein: CASSWTGRGEQYF; CDR3 length: 13; V gene: TRBV7-2; J gene: TRBJ2-7; D gene: TRBD1; clone size: few
CDR3 DNA: TGTGCCAACAGTGACAGACTATGGGGCTACACCTTC; CDR3 protein: CANSDRLWGYTF; CDR3 length: 12; V gene: TRBV2; J gene: TRBJ1-2; D gene: NA; clone size: NA
CDR3 DNA: TGTGCCAGCAACTTGGGGGGCGCGCTAGCCAAAAACATTCAGTACTTC; CDR3 protein: CASNLGGALAKNIQYF; CDR3 length: 16; V gene: TRBV28; J gene: TRBJ2-4; D gene: NA; clone size: NA
CDR3 DNA: TGTGCCACCTGGACAGGGGGATTATCGGGAGAAAAACTGTTTTTT; CDR3 protein: CATWTGGLSGEKLFF; CDR3 length: 15; V gene: TRBV28; J gene: TRBJ1-4; D gene: TRBD1; clone size: few
CDR3 DNA: TGTGCCAGCAGTTTAGCGGGGACAGGGGGCAACTATGAAGCTTTCTTT; CDR3 protein: CASSLAGTGGNYEAFF; CDR3 length: 16; V gene: TRBV12-3/TRBV12-4; J gene: TRBJ1-1; D gene: TRBD1; clone size: NA
CDR3 DNA: TGTGCCACCGGTGATTACAATGAGCAGTCCTTC; CDR3 protein: CATGDYNEQSF; CDR3 length: 11; V gene: TRBV24-1; J gene: TRBJ2-1; D gene: NA; clone size: NA
CDR3 DNA: TGTGCCAGCGCTGTAGGTCCCCCTAAAAGGGGTGAGCAGTTCTTC; CDR3 protein: CASAVGPPKRGEQFF; CDR3 length: 15; V gene: TRBV18; J gene: TRBJ2-1; D gene: NA; clone size: many
CDR3 DNA: TGCAGCGTCGCCCGGGACAGGGGGCGGATCACCGGGGAGCTGTTTTTT; CDR3 protein: CSVARDRGRITGELFF; CDR3 length: 16; V gene: TRBV29-1; J gene: TRBJ2-2; D gene: TRBD1; clone size: NA
CDR3 DNA: TGTGCCAGCAGCTTGGAGTTAGGGAAAGGGTCTGAAGCTTTCTTT; CDR3 protein: CASSLELGKGSEAFF; CDR3 length: 15; V gene: TRBV5-5; J gene: TRBJ1-1; D gene: NA; clone size: NA
CDR3 DNA: TGCAGCGTTGATGGCCAGACATACAATGAGCAGTTCTTC; CDR3 protein: CSVDGQTYNEQFF; CDR3 length: 13; V gene: TRBV29-1; J gene: TRBJ2-1; D gene: NA; clone size: NA
CDR3 DNA: TGTGCCAGCAGCTTTGAGACACCGAGCACTGAAGCTTTCTTT; CDR3 protein: CASSFETPSTEAFF; CDR3 length: 14; V gene: TRBV6-6; J gene: TRBJ1-1; D gene: NA; clone size: NA
CDR3 DNA: TGCAGTGCCATCCTGGTGGGTGACAGGAACGAGCAGTACTTC; CDR3 protein: CSAILVGDRNEQYF; CDR3 length: 14; V gene: TRBV20-1; J gene: TRBJ2-7; D gene: NA; clone size: NA
CDR3 DNA: TGCAGTGCTAGAGCCACAGGGGTAGGAACCGGGGAGCTGTTTTTT; CDR3 protein: CSARATGVGTGELFF; CDR3 length: 15; V gene: TRBV20-1; J gene: TRBJ2-2; D gene: TRBD1; clone size: few
CDR3 DNA: TGTGCCATCAGTGAGTCGAGCGGAGGGGCCTACGAGCAGTACTTC; CDR3 protein: CAISESSGGAYEQYF; CDR3 length: 15; V gene: TRBV10-3; J gene: TRBJ2-7; D gene: NA; clone size: many
CDR3 DNA: TGCGCCAGCAGCACGGAAACTGGGGGAAACACCATATATTTT; CDR3 protein: CASSTETGGNTIYF; CDR3 length: 14; V gene: TRBV5-1; J gene: TRBJ1-3; D gene: NA; clone size: NA
CDR3 DNA: TGTGCCAGCAGCCAGCATGGACAGGGAAACTATGGCTACACCTTC; CDR3 protein: CASSQHGQGNYGYTF; CDR3 length: 15; V gene: TRBV7-2; J gene: TRBJ1-2; D gene: TRBD1; clone size: few
CDR3 DNA: TGTGCCAGCAGCGGGTTGGGCAGGGCTCTCGGAATAAACTTC; CDR3 protein: CASSGLGRALGINF; CDR3 length: 14; V gene: TRBV3-1; J gene: TRBJ2-7; D gene: NA; clone size: many
CDR3 DNA: TGCAGTGCTGATTTAGGGGGACAGCCGAGGGAGACCCAGTACTTC; CDR3 protein: CSADLGGQPRETQYF; CDR3 length: 15; V gene: TRBV20-1; J gene: TRBJ2-5; D gene: TRBD1; clone size: NA
CDR3 DNA: TGCAGTGCTAGAGGCGACTTAGCGGGAGAGCCCAGCAAGCAGTACTTC; CDR3 protein: CSARGDLAGEPSKQYF; CDR3 length: 16; V gene: TRBV20-1; J gene: TRBJ2-7; D gene: TRBD2; clone size: NA
CDR3 DNA: TGTGCCAGTTCCCGGGACAGGGGGTCGGATACGCAGTATTTT; CDR3 protein: CASSRDRGSDTQYF; CDR3 length: 14; V gene: TRBV7-2; J gene: TRBJ2-3; D gene: TRBD1; clone size: few
CDR3 DNA: TGTGCCAGCAGCTTGGACCTGGACAGGGAAGGCGGCTACACCTTC; CDR3 protein: CASSLDLDREGGYTF; CDR3 length: 15; V gene: TRBV7-8; J gene: TRBJ1-2; D gene: TRBD1; clone size: NA
CDR3 DNA: TGTGCCAGCTTTCGGGACAGTAATGAAAAACTGTTTTTT; CDR3 protein: CASFRDSNEKLFF; CDR3 length: 13; V gene: TRBV18; J gene: TRBJ1-4; D gene: TRBD1; clone size: many
CDR3 DNA: TGCAGTGCTAGAAATCCCTCCGGAACCGGGACAGGGGATGAAAAACTGTTTTTT; CDR3 protein: CSARNPSGTGTGDEKLFF; CDR3 length: 18; V gene: TRBV20-1; J gene: TRBJ1-4; D gene: TRBD1; clone size: many
CDR3 DNA: TGTACCAGCAGCTTAACTAGCGGGAGGGTTGAGCAGTACTTC; CDR3 protein: CTSSLTSGRVEQYF; CDR3 length: 14; V gene: TRBV7-9; J gene: TRBJ2-7; D gene: TRBD2; clone size: few
CDR3 DNA: TGTGCCAGCAGCTTATCGGCAGGGGGCTCTGGAAACACCATATATTTT; CDR3 protein: CASSLSAGGSGNTIYF; CDR3 length: 16; V gene: TRBV7-2; J gene: TRBJ1-3; D gene: TRBD1; clone size: NA
CDR3 DNA: TGTGCCAGCAGTAAGCCGTCCGGCACAGATACGCAGTATTTT; CDR3 protein: CASSKPSGTDTQYF; CDR3 length: 14; V gene: TRBV7-9; J gene: TRBJ2-3; D gene: NA; clone size: few
CDR3 DNA: TGTGCCAGCAGGAGGGGGCAGATCTACGAGCAGTACTTC; CDR3 protein: CASRRGQIYEQYF; CDR3 length: 13; V gene: TRBV28; J gene: TRBJ2-7; D gene: TRBD1; clone size: NA
CDR3 DNA: TGTGCCAGCAGCTCCGGCCCCAACACCGGGGAGCTGTTTTTT; CDR3 protein: CASSSGPNTGELFF; CDR3 length: 14; V gene: TRBV11-2; J gene: TRBJ2-2; D gene: NA; clone size: NA
CDR3 DNA: TGTGCCAGCTTTCTCACAGGGGCGGGATTGAACGAGCAGTACTTC; CDR3 protein: CASFLTGAGLNEQYF; CDR3 length: 15; V gene: TRBV28; J gene: TRBJ2-7; D gene: NA; clone size: NA
CDR3 DNA: TGTGCCAGCAGCGTAGAGGCGGGCTACAATGAGCAGTTCTTC; CDR3 protein: CASSVEAGYNEQFF; CDR3 length: 14; V gene: TRBV9; J gene: TRBJ2-1; D gene: NA; clone size: many
CDR3 DNA: TGCGCCAGCAGCTTGCTTCAGGGGGCTCAGGAGACCCAGTACTTC; CDR3 protein: CASSLLQGAQETQYF; CDR3 length: 15; V gene: TRBV5-1; J gene: TRBJ2-5; D gene: TRBD1; clone size: NA
CDR3 DNA: TGTGCCTGGTGGTTGGCCAGCGCCTACGAGCAGTACTTC; CDR3 protein: CAWWLASAYEQYF; CDR3 length: 13; V gene: TRBV30; J gene: TRBJ2-7; D gene: NA; clone size: NA
CDR3 DNA: TGTGCCAGCAGGGGAAGGATCCGTTCACCCCTCCACTTT; CDR3 protein: CASRGRIRSPLHF; CDR3 length: 13; V gene: TRBV28; J gene: TRBJ1-6; D gene: NA; clone size: NA
CDR3 DNA: TGTGCCAGCAGCTCCGGGTCCCATAATTCACCCCTCCACTTT; CDR3 protein: CASSSGSHNSPLHF; CDR3 length: 14; V gene: TRBV7-2; J gene: TRBJ1-6; D gene: NA; clone size: few
CDR3 DNA: TGCAGCGTTGAAGATGGCAGGGGAACCGGGGAGCTGTTTTTT; CDR3 protein: CSVEDGRGTGELFF; CDR3 length: 14; V gene: TRBV29-1; J gene: TRBJ2-2; D gene: NA; clone size: NA
CDR3 DNA: TGCGCCAGCAGTGAGGGCCAGCGGACCCCCTACGAGCAGTACTTC; CDR3 protein: CASSEGQRTPYEQYF; CDR3 length: 15; V gene: TRBV10-1; J gene: TRBJ2-7; D gene: NA; clone size: few
CDR3 DNA: TGTGCCAGCTCACCAGGGCTAGACTCCTACAATGAGCAGTTCTTC; CDR3 protein: CASSPGLDSYNEQFF; CDR3 length: 15; V gene: TRBV18; J gene: TRBJ2-1; D gene: NA; clone size: many
CDR3 DNA: TGCGCCAGCAGTAGGGTTCTAACAGGGGGCGCGGGGCAGCCCCAGCATTTT; CDR3 protein: CASSRVLTGGAGQPQHF; CDR3 length: 17; V gene: TRBV10-2; J gene: TRBJ1-5; D gene: TRBD1; clone size: few
CDR3 DNA: TGTGCCAGCAGCTTACAGGGGGCGTCTCGGACCGGGGAGCTGTTTTTT; CDR3 protein: CASSLQGASRTGELFF; CDR3 length: 16; V gene: TRBV7-2; J gene: TRBJ2-2; D gene: TRBD1; clone size: NA
CDR3 DNA: TGTGCCAGCAGCTTAGCTTCCCCCGGCGACACTGAAGCTTTCTTT; CDR3 protein: CASSLASPGDTEAFF; CDR3 length: 15; V gene: TRBV7-6; J gene: TRBJ1-1; D gene: NA; clone size: NA
CDR3 DNA: TGTGCCAGCAGCTTCCGACCCACCGGGAGGCCGAACACCGGGGAGCTGTTTTTT; CDR3 protein: CASSFRPTGRPNTGELFF; CDR3 length: 18; V gene: TRBV11-2; J gene: TRBJ2-2; D gene: TRBD2; clone size: NA
CDR3 DNA: TGTGCCAGCAGTTACTCATCCCAGGGGGTATCCTACGAGCAGTACTTC; CDR3 protein: CASSYSSQGVSYEQYF; CDR3 length: 16; V gene: TRBV6-5; J gene: TRBJ2-7; D gene: TRBD1; clone size: few
CDR3 DNA: TGTGCCAGCAGCAAATTTGCGAGAAAAAACATTCAGTACTTC; CDR3 protein: CASSKFARKNIQYF; CDR3 length: 14; V gene: TRBV21-1; J gene: TRBJ2-4; D gene: NA; clone size: few
CDR3 DNA: TGCGCCAGCAGCCAAGAAGGGACAGGACAAGAGACCCAGTACTTC; CDR3 protein: CASSQEGTGQETQYF; CDR3 length: 15; V gene: TRBV4-1; J gene: TRBJ2-5; D gene: TRBD1; clone size: few
CDR3 DNA: TGCGCCAGCAGCCCCGCGCAGTGGGGGACCGGGGAGCTGTTTTTT; CDR3 protein: CASSPAQWGTGELFF; CDR3 length: 15; V gene: TRBV5-1; J gene: TRBJ2-2; D gene: NA; clone size: NA
CDR3 DNA: TGTGCCAGCAGTTTCCCTAATACAGGGGCATCTTCACCCCTCCACTTT; CDR3 protein: CASSFPNTGASSPLHF; CDR3 length: 16; V gene: TRBV12-3/TRBV12-4; J gene: TRBJ1-6; D gene: TRBD1; clone size: NA
CDR3 DNA: TGTGCCAGCCGCCAGGGGACCGGGGAGCTGTTTTTT; CDR3 protein: CASRQGTGELFF; CDR3 length: 12; V gene: TRBV7-8; J gene: TRBJ2-2; D gene: NA; clone size: many
CDR3 DNA: TGTGCCAGCAGTTCGCCAAATGGCTATGGCTACACCTTC; CDR3 protein: CASSSPNGYGYTF; CDR3 length: 13; V gene: TRBV28; J gene: TRBJ1-2; D gene: NA; clone size: NA
CDR3 DNA: TGTGCCAGCTCACCACGGACAGGGGAGTTCTACAATGAGCAGTTCTTC; CDR3 protein: CASSPRTGEFYNEQFF; CDR3 length: 16; V gene: TRBV18; J gene: TRBJ2-1; D gene: TRBD1; clone size: NA
CDR3 DNA: TGTGCCAGCAGCCAAGATTACATGGTGTACAATGAGCAGTTCTTC; CDR3 protein: CASSQDYMVYNEQFF; CDR3 length: 15; V gene: TRBV14; J gene: TRBJ2-1; D gene: NA; clone size: few
CDR3 DNA: TGTGCCAGCAGCCGCGGGTTGCCTGGGGCCAACGTCCTGACTTTC; CDR3 protein: CASSRGLPGANVLTF; CDR3 length: 15; V gene: TRBV9; J gene: TRBJ2-6; D gene: NA; clone size: few
CDR3 DNA: TGTGCCAGCAGCCCTCGACACCAGGCCTACGAGCAGTACTTC; CDR3 protein: CASSPRHQAYEQYF; CDR3 length: 14; V gene: TRBV7-2; J gene: TRBJ2-7; D gene: NA; clone size: few